This T cell receptor (beta chain) stems from a study of T-cell reconstitution after alpha-beta-depleted transplantation in children. Trimming at V came to 1 base and at J to 5 bases, leaving 5 bases not matched to a gene. The CDR3 is 15 residues long. CDR1 is MNHEY, CDR2 SMNVEV, per germline (reference sequence). Unique molecular identifiers were used in preparing the TCRbeta library. TCRdb reanalysed the PCR reads using MiXCR and keeps one entry per CDR3 protein. The table records some 300,000 distinct CDR3 sequences, 10% of them present only once. This TCR was sampled from a human donor who donated a stem cell graft to a child with acute lymphoblastic leukemia. Sequenced here: PBMCs from the stem cell graft donor, sampled from the stem cell graft. This rearrangement joins TRBV27 to TRBJ1-1, with 9 bases aligning to TRBD1. CDR3 in amino acids: CASSLLNRGLTEAFF. CDR3 DNA: TGTGCCAGCAGTTTATTAAACAGGGGGCTTACTGAAGCTTTCTTT.